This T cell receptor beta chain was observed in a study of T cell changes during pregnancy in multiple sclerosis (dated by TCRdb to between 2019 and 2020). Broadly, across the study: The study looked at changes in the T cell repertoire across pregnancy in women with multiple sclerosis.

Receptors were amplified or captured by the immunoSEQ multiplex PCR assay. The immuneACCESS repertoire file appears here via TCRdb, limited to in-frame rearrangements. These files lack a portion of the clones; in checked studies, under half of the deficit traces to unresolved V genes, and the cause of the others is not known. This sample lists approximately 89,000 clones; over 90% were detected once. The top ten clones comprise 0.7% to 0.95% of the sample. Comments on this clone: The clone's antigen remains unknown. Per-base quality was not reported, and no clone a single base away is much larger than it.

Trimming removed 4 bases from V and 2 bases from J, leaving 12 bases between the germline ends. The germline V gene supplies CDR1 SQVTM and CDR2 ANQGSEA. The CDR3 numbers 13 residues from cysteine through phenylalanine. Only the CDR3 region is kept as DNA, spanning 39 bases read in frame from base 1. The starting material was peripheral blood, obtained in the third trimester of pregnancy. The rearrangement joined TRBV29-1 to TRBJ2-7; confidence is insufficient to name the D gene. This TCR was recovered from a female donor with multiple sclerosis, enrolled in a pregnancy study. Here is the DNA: TGCAGCGTTGTAGGCGGTACGACCTACGAGCAGTACTTC. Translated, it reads CSVVGGTTYEQYF.